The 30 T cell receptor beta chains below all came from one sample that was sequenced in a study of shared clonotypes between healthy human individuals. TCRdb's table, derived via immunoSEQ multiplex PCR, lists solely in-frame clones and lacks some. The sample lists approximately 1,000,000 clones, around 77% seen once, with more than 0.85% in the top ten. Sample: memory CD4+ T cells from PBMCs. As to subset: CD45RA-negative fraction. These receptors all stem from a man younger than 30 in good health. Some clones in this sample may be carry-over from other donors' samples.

Here the CDR3 DNA reads TGTGCCAGCAATAGGGGTCAGCTAAATGAAAAACTGTTTTTT. Its translation: CASNRGQLNEKLFF. J is TRBJ1-4 and V is TRBV9; D might be TRBD1 (5 bases). The germline V and J ends were trimmed by 6 bases and 5 bases, with 14 bases remaining between them. Germline V gene sequence: CDR1 SGDLS, CDR2 YYNGEE. This CDR3 region has 14 residues.

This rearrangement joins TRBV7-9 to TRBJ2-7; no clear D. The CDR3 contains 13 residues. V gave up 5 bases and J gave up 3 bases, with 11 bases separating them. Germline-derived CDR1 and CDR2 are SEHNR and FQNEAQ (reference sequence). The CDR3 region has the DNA TGTGCCAGCAGCCCGGGCGGCTACTACGAGCAGTACTTC. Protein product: CASSPGGYYEQYF.

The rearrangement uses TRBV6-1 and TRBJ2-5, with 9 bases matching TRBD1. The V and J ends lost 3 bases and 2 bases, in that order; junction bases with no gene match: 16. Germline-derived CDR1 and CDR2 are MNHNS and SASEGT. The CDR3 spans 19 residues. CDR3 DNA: TGTGCCAGCAGTGAGGTACAGGGGGCGCGATGGGGGACGCAAGAGACCCAGTACTTC. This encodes CASSEVQGARWGTQETQYF.

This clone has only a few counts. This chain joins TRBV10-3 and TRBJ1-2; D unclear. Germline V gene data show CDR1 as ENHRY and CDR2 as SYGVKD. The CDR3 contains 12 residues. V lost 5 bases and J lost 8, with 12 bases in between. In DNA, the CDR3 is TGTGCCATCAGTATACCGGAAGGAGGCTACACCTTC. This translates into CAISIPEGGYTF.

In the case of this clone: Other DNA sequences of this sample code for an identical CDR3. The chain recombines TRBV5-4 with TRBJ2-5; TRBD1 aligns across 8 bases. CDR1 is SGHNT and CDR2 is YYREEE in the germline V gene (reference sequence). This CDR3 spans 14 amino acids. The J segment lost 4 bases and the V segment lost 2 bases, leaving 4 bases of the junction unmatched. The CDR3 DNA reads TGTGCCAGCAGCTTAGGACAGGGTGGAGAGACCCAGTACTTC. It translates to CASSLGQGGETQYF.

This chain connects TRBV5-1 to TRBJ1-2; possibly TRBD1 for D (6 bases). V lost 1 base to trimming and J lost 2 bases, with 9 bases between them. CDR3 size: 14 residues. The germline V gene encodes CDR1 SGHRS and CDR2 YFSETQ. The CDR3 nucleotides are TGCGCCAGCAGCTTGTCAACAGGGAACTATGGCTACACCTTC. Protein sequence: CASSLSTGNYGYTF.

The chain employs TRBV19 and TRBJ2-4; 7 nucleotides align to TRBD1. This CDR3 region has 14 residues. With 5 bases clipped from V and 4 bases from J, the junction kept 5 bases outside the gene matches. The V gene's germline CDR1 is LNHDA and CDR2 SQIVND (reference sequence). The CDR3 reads CASSAPGQKNIQYF. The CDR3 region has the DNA TGTGCCAGTAGTGCTCCGGGACAGAAAAACATTCAGTACTTC.

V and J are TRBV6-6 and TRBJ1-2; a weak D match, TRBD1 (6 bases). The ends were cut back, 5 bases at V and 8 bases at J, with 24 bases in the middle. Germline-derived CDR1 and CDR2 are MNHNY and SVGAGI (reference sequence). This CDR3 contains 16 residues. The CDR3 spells CASSPNVGQENRGYTF. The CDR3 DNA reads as TGTGCCAGCAGTCCCAACGTGGGACAAGAAAATCGAGGCTACACCTTC.

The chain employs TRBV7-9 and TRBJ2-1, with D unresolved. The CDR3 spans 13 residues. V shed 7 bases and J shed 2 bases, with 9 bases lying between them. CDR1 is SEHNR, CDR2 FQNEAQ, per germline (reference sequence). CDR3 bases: TGTGCCAGCAAAGATGGGGCCTACAATGAGCAGTTCTTC. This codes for CASKDGAYNEQFF.

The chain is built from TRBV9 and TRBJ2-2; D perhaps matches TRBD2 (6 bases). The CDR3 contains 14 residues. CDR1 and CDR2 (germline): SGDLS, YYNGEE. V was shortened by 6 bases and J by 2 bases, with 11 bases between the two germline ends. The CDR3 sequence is CASKTGGNTGELFF. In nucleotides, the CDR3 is TGTGCCAGCAAGACCGGGGGAAACACCGGGGAGCTGTTTTTT.

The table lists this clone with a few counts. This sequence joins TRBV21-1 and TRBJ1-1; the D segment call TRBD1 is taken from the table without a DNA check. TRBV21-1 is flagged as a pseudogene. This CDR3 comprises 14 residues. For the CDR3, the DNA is TGTGCCGGGGACAGGAGGAAAAAGGACACTGAAGCTTTCTTT. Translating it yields CAGDRRKKDTEAFF.

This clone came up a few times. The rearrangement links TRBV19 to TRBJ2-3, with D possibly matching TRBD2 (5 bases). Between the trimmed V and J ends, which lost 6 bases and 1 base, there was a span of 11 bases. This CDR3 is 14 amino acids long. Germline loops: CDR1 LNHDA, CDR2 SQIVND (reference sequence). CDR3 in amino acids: CASSQTEGTDTQYF. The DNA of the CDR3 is TGTGCCAGTAGCCAGACGGAGGGCACAGATACGCAGTATTTT.

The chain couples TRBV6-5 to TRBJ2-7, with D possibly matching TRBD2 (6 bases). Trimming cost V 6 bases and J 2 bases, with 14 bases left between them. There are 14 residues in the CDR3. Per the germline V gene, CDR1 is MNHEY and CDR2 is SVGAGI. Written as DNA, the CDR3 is TGTGCCAGCAGGCGTCCGGGACTTCCCTACGAGCAGTACTTC. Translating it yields CASRRPGLPYEQYF.

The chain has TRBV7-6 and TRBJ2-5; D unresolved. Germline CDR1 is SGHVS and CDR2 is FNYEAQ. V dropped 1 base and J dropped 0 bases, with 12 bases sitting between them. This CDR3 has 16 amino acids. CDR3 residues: CASSLVSRADQETQYF. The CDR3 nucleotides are TGTGCCAGCAGCTTAGTATCGCGAGCAGACCAAGAGACCCAGTACTTC.

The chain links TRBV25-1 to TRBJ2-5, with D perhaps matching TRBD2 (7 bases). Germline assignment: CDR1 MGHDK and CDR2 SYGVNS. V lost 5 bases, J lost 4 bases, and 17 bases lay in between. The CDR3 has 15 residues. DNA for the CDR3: TGTGCCAGCAGTATTCCGAGGGGAGGGGGAGAGACCCAGTACTTC. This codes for CASSIPRGGGETQYF.

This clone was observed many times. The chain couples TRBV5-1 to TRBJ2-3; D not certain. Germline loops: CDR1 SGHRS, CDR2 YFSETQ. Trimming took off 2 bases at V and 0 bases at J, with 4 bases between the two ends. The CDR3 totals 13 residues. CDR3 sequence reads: CASSFQSTDTQYF. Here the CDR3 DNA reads TGCGCCAGCAGCTTTCAGAGCACAGATACGCAGTATTTT. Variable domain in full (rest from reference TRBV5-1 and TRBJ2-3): KAGVTQTPRYLIKTRGQQVTLSCSPISGHRSVSWYQQTPGQGLQFLFEYFSETQRNKGNFPGRFSGRQFSNSRSEMNVSTLELGDSALYLCASSFQSTDTQYFGPGTRLTVL.

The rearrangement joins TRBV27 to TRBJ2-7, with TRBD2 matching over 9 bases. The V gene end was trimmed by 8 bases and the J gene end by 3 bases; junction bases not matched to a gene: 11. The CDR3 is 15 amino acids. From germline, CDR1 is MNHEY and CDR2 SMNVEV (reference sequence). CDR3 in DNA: TGTGCCAGCCCCCGACAGCGGGAGGAAGGCTACGAGCAGTACTTC. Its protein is CASPRQREEGYEQYF.

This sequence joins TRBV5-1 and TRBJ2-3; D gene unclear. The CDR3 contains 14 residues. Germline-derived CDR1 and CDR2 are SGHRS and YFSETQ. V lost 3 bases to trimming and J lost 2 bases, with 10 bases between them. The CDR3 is CASSYGPSTDTQYF. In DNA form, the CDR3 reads TGCGCCAGCAGCTATGGACCGTCCACAGATACGCAGTATTTT.

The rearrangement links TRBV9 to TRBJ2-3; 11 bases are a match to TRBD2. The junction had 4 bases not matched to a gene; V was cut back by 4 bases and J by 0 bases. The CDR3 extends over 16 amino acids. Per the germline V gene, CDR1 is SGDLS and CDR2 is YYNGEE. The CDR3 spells CASSPGLAVSTDTQYF. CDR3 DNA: TGTGCCAGCAGCCCGGGACTAGCGGTTAGCACAGATACGCAGTATTTT.

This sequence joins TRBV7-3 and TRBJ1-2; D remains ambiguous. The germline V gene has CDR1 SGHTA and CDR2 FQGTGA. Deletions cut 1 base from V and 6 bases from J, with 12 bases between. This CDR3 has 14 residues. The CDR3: CASSLRSQAHGYTF. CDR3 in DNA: TGTGCCAGCAGCTTAAGGTCCCAAGCCCATGGCTACACCTTC.

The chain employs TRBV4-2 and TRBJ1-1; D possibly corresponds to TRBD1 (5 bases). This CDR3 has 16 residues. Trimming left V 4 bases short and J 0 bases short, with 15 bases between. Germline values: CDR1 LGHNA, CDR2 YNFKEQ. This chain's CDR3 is CASSLPGTGLNTEAFF. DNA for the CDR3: TGTGCCAGCAGCCTCCCGGGAACAGGTCTGAACACTGAAGCTTTCTTT.

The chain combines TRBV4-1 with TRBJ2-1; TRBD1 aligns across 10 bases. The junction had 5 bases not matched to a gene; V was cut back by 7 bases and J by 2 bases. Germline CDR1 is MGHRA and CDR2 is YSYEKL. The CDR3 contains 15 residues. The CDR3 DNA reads TGCGCCAGCAACCGCGGACAGGGGGCCTACAATGAGCAGTTCTTC. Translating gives CASNRGQGAYNEQFF.

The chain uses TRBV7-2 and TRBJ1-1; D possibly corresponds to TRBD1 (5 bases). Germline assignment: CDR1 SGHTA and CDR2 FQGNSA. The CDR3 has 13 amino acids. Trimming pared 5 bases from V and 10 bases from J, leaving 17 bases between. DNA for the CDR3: TGTGCCAGCAGCCCCAGCCGGGGGAGGTCAGCTTTCTTT. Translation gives CASSPSRGRSAFF.

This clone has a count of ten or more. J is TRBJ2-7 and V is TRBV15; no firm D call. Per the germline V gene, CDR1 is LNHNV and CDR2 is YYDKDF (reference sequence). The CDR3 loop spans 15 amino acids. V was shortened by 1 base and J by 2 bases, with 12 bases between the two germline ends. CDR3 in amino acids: CATSRARDIPYEQYF. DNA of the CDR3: TGTGCCACCAGCAGAGCGCGAGACATCCCCTACGAGCAGTACTTC.

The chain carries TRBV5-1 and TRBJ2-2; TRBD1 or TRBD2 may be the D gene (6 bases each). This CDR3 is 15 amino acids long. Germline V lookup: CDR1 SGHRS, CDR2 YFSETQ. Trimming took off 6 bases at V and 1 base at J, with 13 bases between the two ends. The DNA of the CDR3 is TGCGCCAGCACTATCGGGGGCATGAACACCGGGGAGCTGTTTTTT. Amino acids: CASTIGGMNTGELFF.

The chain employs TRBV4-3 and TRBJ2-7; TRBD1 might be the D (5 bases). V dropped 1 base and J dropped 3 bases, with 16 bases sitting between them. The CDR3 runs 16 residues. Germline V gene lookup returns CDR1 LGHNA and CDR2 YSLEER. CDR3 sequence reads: CASSQGAGPPGYEQYF. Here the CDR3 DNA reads TGCGCCAGCAGCCAAGGTGCAGGGCCTCCGGGCTACGAGCAGTACTTC.

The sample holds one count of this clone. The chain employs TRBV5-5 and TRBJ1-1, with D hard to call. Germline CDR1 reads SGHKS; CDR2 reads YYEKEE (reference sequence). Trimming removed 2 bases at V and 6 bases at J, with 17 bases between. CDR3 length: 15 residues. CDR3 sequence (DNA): TGTGCCAGCAGCTTATTCCCCATACTCTACGCTGAAGCTTTCTTT. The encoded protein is CASSLFPILYAEAFF.

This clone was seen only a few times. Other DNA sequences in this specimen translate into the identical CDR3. The CDR3 here is CASSRQETQYF. The CDR3 DNA is TGCGCCAGCAGCAGACAAGAGACCCAGTACTTC. This chain joins TRBV5-1 and TRBJ2-5; D ambiguous. Germline V gene sequence: CDR1 SGHRS, CDR2 YFSETQ. Trimming shortened V by 4 bases and J by 2 bases, and 3 bases separated the two germline ends. This CDR3 comprises 11 residues.

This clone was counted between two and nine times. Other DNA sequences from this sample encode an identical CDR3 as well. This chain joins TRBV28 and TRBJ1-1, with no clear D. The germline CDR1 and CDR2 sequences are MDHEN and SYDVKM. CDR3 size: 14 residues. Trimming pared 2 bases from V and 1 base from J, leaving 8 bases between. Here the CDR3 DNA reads TGTGCCAGCAGTTTAGCAGACGGGAACACTGAAGCTTTCTTT. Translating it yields CASSLADGNTEAFF.

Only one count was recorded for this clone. The CDR3 loop is CASSLGGAHTQYF. CDR3 bases: TGTGCCAGCAGCCTGGGCGGGGCGCATACGCAGTATTTT. The chain links TRBV7-2 to TRBJ2-3; D possibly corresponds to TRBD2 (6 bases). The length of the CDR3 is 13 residues. V lost 5 bases and J 7 bases, leaving 13 bases between the germline ends. Germline V gives CDR1 SGHTA, CDR2 FQGNSA.